Described below is a single TCR beta chain sequence and its context. Antigen unknown. This entry comes from a study of shared clonotypes between healthy human individuals. Study findings and constraints: Clonotypes which were not shared had lower generation probabilities than clonotypes that all four donors shared.

TCRdb's table, derived via immunoSEQ multiplex PCR, lists solely in-frame clones and lacks some. The sample shows roughly 1 million clones, around 76% of them seen only once. The CDR3 loop spans 15 amino acids. CDR1 SGHVS and CDR2 FNYEAQ come from the germline V gene. The trim removed 4 bases at V and 4 bases at J, leaving 4 bases unmatched. The rearrangement joins TRBV7-6 to TRBJ2-3, with TRBD2 identical over 11 bases. The clonotype comes from a man younger than 35 in good health. Sample: memory CD4+ T cells sorted from blood. The subset denotes: CD45RA-negative fraction. This CDR3 is CASSYPSGRSDTQYF. Here the CDR3 DNA reads TGTGCCAGCAGCTACCCTAGCGGGAGGTCAGATACGCAGTATTTT.